Listed below are T cell receptor beta chains from one sample, sequenced in a study of response to subunit inactivated influenza vaccine. TCRdb re-called the RT-PCR reads with MiXCR, one entry per CDR3 protein. The data hold over 800,000 distinct CDR3 sequences, with about 20% observed a single time. This material consisted of PBMCs from blood, taken roughly 5 days after vaccination. These receptors originate from a man between 50 and 59 years old who received an inactivated influenza vaccine. CDR3s include the opening cysteine and the closing phenylalanine or tryptophan.

cdr3_aa: CASSSTASSRPHHRDEAFF
v_call: TRBV11-2
j_call: TRBJ1-1

cdr3_aa: CASSRPGTGADIRYF
v_call: TRBV6-2/TRBV6-3
j_call: TRBJ2-7

cdr3_aa: CSAEQTVDYGYTF
v_call: TRBV20-1
j_call: TRBJ1-2

cdr3_aa: CAISGTSGTDTQYF
v_call: TRBV10-3
j_call: TRBJ2-3

cdr3_aa: CASSQRLGRGQAYEQYF
v_call: TRBV7-9
j_call: TRBJ2-7

cdr3_aa: CASSLDSYNSPLHF
v_call: TRBV5-1
j_call: TRBJ1-6

cdr3_aa: CASSSGTSNTGELFF
v_call: TRBV11-3
j_call: TRBJ2-2

cdr3_aa: CSMRRGAMNTEAFF
v_call: TRBV20-1
j_call: TRBJ1-1

cdr3_aa: CASSLDTGLYQETQYF
v_call: TRBV11-2
j_call: TRBJ2-5

cdr3_aa: CASSTWIAYEQYF
v_call: TRBV7-2
j_call: TRBJ2-7

cdr3_aa: CASSTGLADSYEQYF
v_call: TRBV4-1
j_call: TRBJ2-7

cdr3_aa: CASSLQGPTDTQYF
v_call: TRBV5-1
j_call: TRBJ2-3

cdr3_aa: CSARTGTSGGGTQYF
v_call: TRBV20-1
j_call: TRBJ2-3

cdr3_aa: CASSWTGGLYNEQFF
v_call: TRBV7-3
j_call: TRBJ2-1

cdr3_aa: CASSVAGFSYEQYF
v_call: TRBV9
j_call: TRBJ2-7

cdr3_aa: CASSPGQYNTEAFF
v_call: TRBV5-1
j_call: TRBJ1-1

cdr3_aa: CASSLGPQGRYEQYF
v_call: TRBV27
j_call: TRBJ2-7

cdr3_aa: CASSRRDWGMGAPTGELFF
v_call: TRBV11-2
j_call: TRBJ2-2

cdr3_aa: CASSKIKRTAYNEQFF
v_call: TRBV6-2/TRBV6-3
j_call: TRBJ2-1

cdr3_aa: CASSPGQGGFYEQYF
v_call: TRBV7-2
j_call: TRBJ2-7

cdr3_aa: CASSTGTPRSYEQYF
v_call: TRBV28
j_call: TRBJ2-7

cdr3_aa: CASAKPLLRPGGRPYEQYF
v_call: TRBV28
j_call: TRBJ2-7

cdr3_aa: CSAPPIIGNTEAFF
v_call: TRBV20-1
j_call: TRBJ1-1

cdr3_aa: CASSLQGMHTQYF
v_call: TRBV12-3/TRBV12-4
j_call: TRBJ2-3

cdr3_aa: CASSHLGLANTGELFF
v_call: TRBV4-3
j_call: TRBJ2-2

cdr3_aa: CAIAGQVTESHEQYF
v_call: TRBV10-3
j_call: TRBJ2-7

cdr3_aa: CASSRDGGSSYNEQFF
v_call: TRBV14
j_call: TRBJ2-1

cdr3_aa: CASSQDNDEQFF
v_call: TRBV4-1
j_call: TRBJ2-1

cdr3_aa: CASSLSPGLAGQKTYNEQFF
v_call: TRBV6-2/TRBV6-3
j_call: TRBJ2-1

cdr3_aa: CASSYRGVGQETQYF
v_call: TRBV12-3/TRBV12-4
j_call: TRBJ2-5

cdr3_aa: CASHRQGVSTDTQYF
v_call: TRBV28
j_call: TRBJ2-3

cdr3_aa: CASTTRWNTEAFF
v_call: TRBV7-2
j_call: TRBJ1-1

cdr3_aa: CASSSQGSNQPQHF
v_call: TRBV6-5
j_call: TRBJ1-5

cdr3_aa: CASSQSGQGGVQYF
v_call: TRBV4-1
j_call: TRBJ2-7

cdr3_aa: CASGRYNEQFF
v_call: TRBV12-3/TRBV12-4
j_call: TRBJ2-1

cdr3_aa: CASSLDTRESIQYF
v_call: TRBV12-3/TRBV12-4
j_call: TRBJ2-4

cdr3_aa: CASSLRERYEQYF
v_call: TRBV5-5
j_call: TRBJ2-7

cdr3_aa: CAISEEGGRETQYF
v_call: TRBV10-3
j_call: TRBJ2-5

cdr3_aa: CASSPLGQASSYEQYF
v_call: TRBV6-1
j_call: TRBJ2-7

cdr3_aa: CASLGGGNQPQHF
v_call: TRBV12-3/TRBV12-4
j_call: TRBJ1-5

cdr3_aa: CSARIRTTSNYGYTF
v_call: TRBV20-1
j_call: TRBJ1-2

cdr3_aa: CASRELSDTQYF
v_call: TRBV11-2
j_call: TRBJ2-3

cdr3_aa: CASSPDTFFSGANVLTF
v_call: TRBV12-3/TRBV12-4
j_call: TRBJ2-6

cdr3_aa: CASSFAGIGNTIYF
v_call: TRBV7-9
j_call: TRBJ1-3

cdr3_aa: CSARGRGGALNEQFF
v_call: TRBV20-1
j_call: TRBJ2-1